This T cell receptor beta chain was identified during a study of shared clonotypes between healthy human individuals. Trimming pared 3 bases from V and 6 bases from J, leaving 18 bases between. CDR1 is MDHEN and CDR2 is SYDVKM in the germline V gene. This CDR3 comprises 15 residues. Measured with immunoSEQ multiplex PCR; TCRdb has only the in-frame clones, and not every one. The sample lists about 690,000 clones, less than 95% occurring once. Study-wide results and limits: Generation probabilities of non-shared clonotypes were lower (relative to those shared by all four donors).

Regarding this clone: What it recognizes is unknown.

With CCR7-negative CD45RA+ TemRA cells, CD45RO+ cells were combined in CD8 memory. The chain has TRBV28 and TRBJ2-7, with D uncertain. This clonotype was sampled from a man between 18 and 29 years old in good health. Some clones in this sample may be carry-over from other donors' samples. Sequencing was performed on memory CD8+ T cells from PBMCs. Subset reported: CD45RO+ cells pooled with CCR7-negative TemRA cells. The chain's CDR3 is CASSFGLGLLLEQYF. CDR3 bases: TGTGCCAGCAGTTTCGGGCTAGGTCTCCTTCTCGAGCAGTACTTC.